This T cell receptor beta chain was captured by sequencing in a study of Graves' ophthalmopathy and Graves' hyperthyroidism. On the study more broadly: Stable hyperthyroidism denotes an absence of ophthalmopathy throughout 18 months of follow-up.

In regard to this clonotype: This CDR3 is missing its conserved last phenylalanine or tryptophan, likely due to a read error.

Amplified material comprised TCR beta CDR3 regions derived from RNA transcripts. The first-round RT-PCR employed HTBI primers together with the Qiagen OneStep RT-PCR kit. A multiplex PCR was then performed as the second round. One entry per CDR3 protein results from TCRdb running MiXCR on the multiplex PCR reads. The profile shows around 1,200,000 distinct CDR3 sequences, 35% to 40% of them singletons. The CDR3 has 14 amino acids. V was pared by 3 bases and J by 8 bases, with 13 bases between. This sequence was found in an adult man with Graves' hyperthyroidism. This chain joins TRBV12-3 or TRBV12-4 and TRBJ1-4; D call uncertain. Sequencing was carried out using peripheral blood or thyroid tissue (not recorded which). CDR3: CASSFNHGGEKLFL. In DNA form, the CDR3 reads TGTGCCAGCAGTTTTAACCACGGTGGGGAAAAACTGTTTTTA.